Each of the 20 T cell receptor beta chains below was sequenced from the same sample in a study of blood T cell repertoires in COVID-19. Generated by immunoSEQ multiplex PCR, the TCRdb table keeps only in-frame clones and is missing some. The sample includes over 130,000 clones, 88% of them seen just once. Sequencing used peripheral blood. The receptors originated from a human donor in a cohort sampled during active COVID-19.

The chain carries TRBV30 and TRBJ1-6; 8 positions match TRBD1. CDR3 size: 15 residues. J gave up 9 bases and V 2 bases, and 9 bases lay outside the gene matches. Germline values: CDR1 GTSNPN, CDR2 SVGIG (reference sequence). CDR3 DNA: TGTGCCTGGAGTTTGACAGGGGCCGGGGGTTCACCCCTCCACTTT. Residues: CAWSLTGAGGSPLHF.

The chain combines TRBV3-1 (or the pseudogene TRBV3-2) with TRBJ1-6, with unresolved D. The length of the CDR3 is 13 residues. Trimming took off 3 bases at V and 5 bases at J, with 5 bases between the two ends. CDR1 is LGHDT, CDR2 YNNKEL, per germline (reference sequence). The CDR3 sequence is CASSHVDNSPLHF. The CDR3, as DNA: TGTGCCAGCAGCCATGTAGATAATTCACCCCTCCACTTT.

V and J are TRBV7-2 and TRBJ1-2, with D unclear. This CDR3 contains 15 residues. Germline V gene data show CDR1 as SGHTA and CDR2 as FQGNSA. V gave up 4 bases and J gave up 4 bases, with 16 bases separating them. DNA for the CDR3: TGTGCCAGCAGCTCCCGGCCCGGGTTGAGCTATGGCTACACCTTC. Its translation: CASSSRPGLSYGYTF.

About this clone itself: A junction boundary mismatches the germline segment, possibly from a read error. This chain connects TRBV10-3 to TRBJ1-3; no clear D. CDR3 length: 15 residues. Germline-derived CDR1 and CDR2 are ENHRY and SYGVKD. DNA of the CDR3: TGTGCCACCAGTGAGAGGGAGAGCTCTGGAAACACCATATATTTT. It codes for CATSERESSGNTIYF.

This clone was observed at least ten times. V gene TRBV18 combines with J gene TRBJ2-5; 7 bases align to TRBD2. Per the germline V gene, CDR1 is KGHSH and CDR2 is LQKENI. The CDR3 spans 17 residues. The J segment lost 0 bases and the V segment lost 4 bases, leaving 11 bases of the junction unmatched. The CDR3 nucleotides are TGTGCCAGCTCACTTGGGCCGTCGGGGGGAGACCAAGAGACCCAGTACTTC. Protein product: CASSLGPSGGDQETQYF.

J is TRBJ2-1 and V is TRBV5-1, with D possibly TRBD2 on 5 matching bases. This CDR3 is built from 16 residues. The V end lost 1 base, the J end lost 1 base, and 12 bases lay between the germline ends. Germline V gene lookup returns CDR1 SGHRS and CDR2 YFSETQ. CDR3 sequence: CASSLTPRDSYNEQFF. DNA of the CDR3: TGCGCCAGCAGCTTGACCCCCCGGGATTCCTACAATGAGCAGTTCTTC.

As regards this clone: Since a much larger clone is just one base distant, this may be a read error. V and J are TRBV11-2 and TRBJ1-2, with TRBD1 matching over 10 bases. With 1 base clipped from V and 4 bases from J, the junction kept 0 bases outside the gene matches. This CDR3 is 14 amino acids long. The germline CDR1 and CDR2 sequences are SGHAT and FQNNGV. CDR3 nucleotides: TGTGCCAGCAGCTTAGGGACAGGGGGCTATGGCTACACCTTC. Protein sequence: CASSLGTGGYGYTF.

The chain couples TRBV6-1 to TRBJ1-2, with 8 bases fitting TRBD1. Germline V gene sequence: CDR1 MNHNS, CDR2 SASEGT. V was clipped by 2 bases and J by 5 bases; unmatched bases: 7. The CDR3 is 15 amino acids. The CDR3 bases are TGTGCCAGCAGTGAACCCCGGGACAGGAGTTATGGCTACACCTTC. As protein: CASSEPRDRSYGYTF.

The table lists this clone with a count of one. The CDR3 is CSGREGRTYEQYF. The CDR3 bases are TGCAGCGGAAGAGAAGGGAGGACCTACGAGCAGTACTTC. This sequence joins TRBV29-1 and TRBJ2-7, with a tentative D call TRBD2 (6 bases). V shed 7 bases and J shed 2 bases, with 15 bases lying between them. The V gene's germline CDR1 is SQVTM and CDR2 ANQGSEA. This CDR3 region has 13 residues.

This clone was recorded a few times. V usage is TRBV11-2 and J usage is TRBJ1-5; D call uncertain. V lost 1 base, J lost 7 bases, and 8 bases lay in between. The V gene's germline CDR1 is SGHAT and CDR2 FQNNGV. The CDR3 is made up of 13 amino acids. The CDR3, as DNA: TGTGCCAGCAGCTTAGGCCCTCAGCAGCCCCAGCATTTT. It translates to CASSLGPQQPQHF.

V and J are TRBV21-1 and TRBJ1-5; the D call in the table, TRBD1, was not verified against the DNA. TRBV21-1 is described as a pseudogene. The CDR3 totals 20 residues. The DNA for the CDR3 is TGTGCCAGCAGCAAAAACGGTATCTGGGCCTCCTTCCAGAGCAATCAGCCCCAGCATTTT. Residues: CASSKNGIWASFQSNQPQHF.

This rearrangement joins TRBV7-9 to TRBJ1-1; D unclear. CDR1 SEHNR and CDR2 FQNEAQ come from the germline V gene (reference sequence). This CDR3 is built from 14 residues. Trimming shortened V by 2 bases and J by 0 bases, and 7 bases separated the two germline ends. The CDR3 protein is CASSLSGLNTEAFF. The CDR3, as DNA: TGTGCCAGCAGCTTATCGGGGTTGAACACTGAAGCTTTCTTT.

The chain links TRBV11-1 to TRBJ1-2, with 10 positions matching TRBD1. Per germline, CDR1 SGHAT and CDR2 FQDESV (reference sequence). V shed 0 bases and J 2 bases; nucleotides not matched to a gene: 6. This CDR3 comprises 17 residues. The CDR3 protein is CASSLALTGGWNYGYTF. The CDR3 region has the DNA TGTGCCAGCAGCTTAGCGTTGACAGGGGGCTGGAACTATGGCTACACCTTC. Filled out from reference TRBV11-1 and TRBJ1-2, the complete variable domain reads EAEVAQSPRYKITEKSQAVAFWCDPISGHATLYWYRQILGQGPELLVQFQDESVVDDSQLPKDRFSAERLKGVDSTLKIQPAELGDSAMYLCASSLALTGGWNYGYTFGSGTRLTVV.

This clone was found once. The chain links TRBV5-1 to TRBJ2-5; 8 bases are shared with TRBD1. The junction had 9 bases not matched to a gene; V was cut back by 4 bases and J by 4 bases. Per germline, CDR1 SGHRS and CDR2 YFSETQ. The CDR3 runs to 15 residues. This chain's CDR3 is CASSPQTGDRETQYF. DNA for the CDR3: TGCGCCAGCAGCCCCCAGACAGGGGATAGAGAGACCCAGTACTTC.

The rearrangement uses TRBV10-3 and TRBJ1-1; maybe TRBD1 (5 bases). CDR1 and CDR2 from the germline V gene are ENHRY and SYGVKD. With 4 bases removed from V and 2 bases from J, the gap between germline ends came to 11 bases. The CDR3 is 14 residues long. The CDR3 sequence: CAISVGQGNTEAFF. DNA for the CDR3: TGTGCCATCAGTGTCGGGCAGGGAAACACTGAAGCTTTCTTT.

The rearrangement links TRBV19 to TRBJ1-5; 7 nucleotides agree with TRBD1. From germline, CDR1 is LNHDA and CDR2 SQIVND (reference sequence). V gave up 7 bases and J gave up 3 bases; unmatched junction bases: 9. The CDR3 runs 15 residues. CDR3 DNA sequence: TGTGCCAGTACCACACCGGGACAGTTCAATCAGCCCCAGCATTTT. Residues: CASTTPGQFNQPQHF.

This chain connects TRBV3-1 (or the pseudogene TRBV3-2) to TRBJ1-2; D remains unclear. V lost 1 base to trimming and J lost 0 bases, with 12 bases between them. Germline-derived CDR1 and CDR2 are LGHDT and YNNKEL (reference sequence). This CDR3 is 16 amino acids long. This CDR3 is CASSQARWSSNYGYTF. The CDR3 region has the DNA TGTGCCAGCAGCCAAGCCCGGTGGTCTTCTAACTATGGCTACACCTTC.

This sequence joins TRBV29-1 and TRBJ1-2; 8 bases fit TRBD1. Germline values: CDR1 SQVTM, CDR2 ANQGSEA. CDR3 length equals 11 residues. Unmatched junction bases numbered 4, after V lost 7 bases and J lost 6 bases. As DNA, the CDR3 is TGCAGCGCAAGACAGGGGAATGGCTACACCTTC. It encodes CSARQGNGYTF.

The chain links TRBV4-1 to TRBJ2-1, with 12 bases identical to TRBD2. The J segment lost 1 base and the V segment lost 0 bases, leaving 4 bases of the junction unmatched. The CDR3 is made up of 18 amino acids. CDR1 and CDR2 from the germline V gene are MGHRA and YSYEKL. The CDR3 DNA follows: TGCGCCAGCAGCCAAGATGCTAGCGGGGGGGCATCCTACAATGAGCAGTTCTTC. Its translation is CASSQDASGGASYNEQFF.

The chain combines TRBV27 with TRBJ2-7, with TRBD1 matching 9 bases. Per germline, CDR1 MNHEY and CDR2 SMNVEV (reference sequence). The V gene end was trimmed by 2 bases and the J gene end by 0 bases; junction bases not matched to a gene: 2. This CDR3 is built from 15 residues. The CDR3 is CASSLRDRDSYEQYF. The CDR3 region has the DNA TGTGCCAGCAGTTTACGGGACAGGGACTCCTACGAGCAGTACTTC.